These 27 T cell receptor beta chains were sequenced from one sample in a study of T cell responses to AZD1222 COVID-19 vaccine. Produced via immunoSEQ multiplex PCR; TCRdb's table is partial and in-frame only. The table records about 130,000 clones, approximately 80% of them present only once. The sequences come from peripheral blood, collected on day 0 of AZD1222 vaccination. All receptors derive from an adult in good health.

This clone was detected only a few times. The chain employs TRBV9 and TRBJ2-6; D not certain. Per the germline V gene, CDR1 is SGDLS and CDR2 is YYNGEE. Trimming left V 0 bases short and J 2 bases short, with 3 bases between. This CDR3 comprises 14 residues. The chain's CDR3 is CASSVDAGANVLTF. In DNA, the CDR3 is TGTGCCAGCAGCGTAGATGCTGGGGCCAACGTCCTGACTTTC. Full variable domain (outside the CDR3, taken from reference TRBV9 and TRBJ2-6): DSGVTQTPKHLITATGQRVTLRCSPRSGDLSVYWYQQSLDQGLQFLIQYYNGEERAKGNILERFSAQQFPDLHSELNLSSLELGDSALYFCASSVDAGANVLTFGAGSRLTVL.

The chain's CDR3 is CASAGTGRGTDTQYF. The CDR3 nucleotides read TGCGCCAGCGCCGGGACAGGGAGGGGCACAGATACGCAGTATTTT. The chain has TRBV5-1 and TRBJ2-3, with 9 bases fitting TRBD1. CDR3 size: 15 residues. Germline V CDR1 and CDR2: SGHRS, YFSETQ. V lost 7 bases and J lost 1; bases outside the gene matches: 7.

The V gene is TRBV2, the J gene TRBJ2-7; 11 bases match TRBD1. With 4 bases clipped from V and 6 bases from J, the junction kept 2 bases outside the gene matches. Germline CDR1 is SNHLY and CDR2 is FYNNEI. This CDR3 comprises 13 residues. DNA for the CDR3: TGTGCCAGCAGTGGGGACAGGGGGGGCGAGCAGTACTTC. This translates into CASSGDRGGEQYF.

CDR3 protein: CASSPLAGEDNEQFF. CDR3 bases: TGTGCCAGCAGCCCACTTGCGGGGGAGGACAATGAGCAGTTCTTC. The chain joins TRBV28 to TRBJ2-1; 7 bases are shared with TRBD2. J gave up 5 bases and V 6 bases, and 10 bases lay outside the gene matches. CDR3 size: 15 residues. Germline V lookup: CDR1 MDHEN, CDR2 SYDVKM.

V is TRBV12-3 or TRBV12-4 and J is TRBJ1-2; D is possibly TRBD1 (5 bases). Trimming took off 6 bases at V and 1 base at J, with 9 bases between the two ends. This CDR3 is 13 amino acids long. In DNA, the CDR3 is TGTGCCAGCAGCCCAGACAGTAACTATGGCTACACCTTC. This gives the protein CASSPDSNYGYTF.

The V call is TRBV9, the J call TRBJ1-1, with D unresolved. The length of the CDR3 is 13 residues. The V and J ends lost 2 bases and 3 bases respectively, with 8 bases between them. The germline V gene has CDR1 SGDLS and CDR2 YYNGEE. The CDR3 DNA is TGTGCCAGCAGCGTTGGACCTTACACTGAAGCTTTCTTT. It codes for CASSVGPYTEAFF.

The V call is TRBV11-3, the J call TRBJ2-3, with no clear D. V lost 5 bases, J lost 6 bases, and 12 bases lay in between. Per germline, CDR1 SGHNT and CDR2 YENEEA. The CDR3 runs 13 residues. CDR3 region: CASSIRHLDTQYF. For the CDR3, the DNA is TGTGCCAGCAGCATCAGACACCTGGATACGCAGTATTTT.

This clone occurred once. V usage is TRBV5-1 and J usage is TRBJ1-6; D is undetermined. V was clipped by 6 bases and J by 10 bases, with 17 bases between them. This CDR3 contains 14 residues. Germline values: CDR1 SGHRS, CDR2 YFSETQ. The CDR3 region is CASKPRLDGSPLHF. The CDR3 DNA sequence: TGCGCCAGCAAGCCCCGTTTAGATGGATCACCCCTCCACTTT.

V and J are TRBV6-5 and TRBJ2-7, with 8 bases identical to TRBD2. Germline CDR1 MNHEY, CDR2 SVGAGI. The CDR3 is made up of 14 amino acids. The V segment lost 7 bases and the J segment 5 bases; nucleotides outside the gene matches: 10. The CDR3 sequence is CASTPGGVPDEQYF. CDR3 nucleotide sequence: TGTGCCAGCACGCCGGGGGGGGTTCCAGACGAGCAGTACTTC.

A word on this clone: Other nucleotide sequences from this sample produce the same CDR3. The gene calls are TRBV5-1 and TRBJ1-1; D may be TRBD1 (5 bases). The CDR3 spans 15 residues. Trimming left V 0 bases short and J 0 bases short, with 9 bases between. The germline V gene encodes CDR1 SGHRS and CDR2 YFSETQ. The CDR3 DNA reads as TGCGCCAGCAGCTTGGGGCAGGGCCTGAACACTGAAGCTTTCTTT. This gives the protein CASSLGQGLNTEAFF.

This chain's CDR3 is CASRGQGATQPQHF. CDR3 nucleotides: TGTGCCAGCAGAGGACAGGGAGCAACTCAGCCCCAGCATTTT. This chain links TRBV25-1 with TRBJ1-5; 8 bases are a match to TRBD1. The germline V gene has CDR1 MGHDK and CDR2 SYGVNS. V was pared by 6 bases and J by 6 bases, with 7 bases of the junction left unmatched. This CDR3 spans 14 amino acids.

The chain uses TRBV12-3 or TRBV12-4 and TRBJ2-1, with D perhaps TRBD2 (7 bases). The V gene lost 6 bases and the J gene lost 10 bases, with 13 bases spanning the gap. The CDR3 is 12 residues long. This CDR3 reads CASSKGGGEQFF. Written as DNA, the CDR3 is TGTGCCAGCAGCAAGGGCGGGGGCGAGCAGTTCTTC.

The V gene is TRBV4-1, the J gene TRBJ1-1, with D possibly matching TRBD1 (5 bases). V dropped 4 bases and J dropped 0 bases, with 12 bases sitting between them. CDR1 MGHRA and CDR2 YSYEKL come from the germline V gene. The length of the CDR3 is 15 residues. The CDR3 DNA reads TGCGCCAGCAGCCGAACGGGGCCCATGAACACTGAAGCTTTCTTT. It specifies CASSRTGPMNTEAFF.

This chain's CDR3 is CASSPDVRNTEAFF. CDR3 bases: TGCGCCAGCAGCCCGGACGTGAGGAACACTGAAGCTTTCTTT. J is TRBJ1-1 and V is TRBV5-1, with D uncertain. The germline V gene encodes CDR1 SGHRS and CDR2 YFSETQ. The CDR3 runs 14 residues. The V gene lost 4 bases and the J gene lost 1 base, with 11 bases spanning the gap.

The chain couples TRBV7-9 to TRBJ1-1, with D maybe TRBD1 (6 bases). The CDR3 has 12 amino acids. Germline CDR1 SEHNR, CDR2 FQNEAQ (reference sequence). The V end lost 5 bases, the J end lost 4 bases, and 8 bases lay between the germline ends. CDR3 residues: CASSGGGTEAFF. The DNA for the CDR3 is TGTGCCAGCAGCGGGGGCGGCACTGAAGCTTTCTTT.

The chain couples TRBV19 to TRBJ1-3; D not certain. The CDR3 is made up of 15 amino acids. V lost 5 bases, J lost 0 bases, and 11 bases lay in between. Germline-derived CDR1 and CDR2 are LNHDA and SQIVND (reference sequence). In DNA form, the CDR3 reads TGTGCCAGTAGTCGGACGGAGGTCTCTGGAAACACCATATATTTT. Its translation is CASSRTEVSGNTIYF.

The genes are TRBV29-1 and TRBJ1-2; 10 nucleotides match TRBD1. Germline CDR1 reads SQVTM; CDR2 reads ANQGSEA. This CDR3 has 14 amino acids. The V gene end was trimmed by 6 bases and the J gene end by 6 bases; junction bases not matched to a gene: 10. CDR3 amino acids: CSVDLTGTGDGYTF. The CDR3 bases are TGCAGCGTCGACTTAACCGGGACAGGGGATGGCTACACCTTC.

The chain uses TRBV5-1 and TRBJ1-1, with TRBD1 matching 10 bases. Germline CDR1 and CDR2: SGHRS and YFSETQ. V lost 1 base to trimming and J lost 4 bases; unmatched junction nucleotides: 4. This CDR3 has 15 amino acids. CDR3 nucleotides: TGCGCCAGCAGCTTGATAGGGACAGGGGCCACTGAAGCTTTCTTT. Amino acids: CASSLIGTGATEAFF.

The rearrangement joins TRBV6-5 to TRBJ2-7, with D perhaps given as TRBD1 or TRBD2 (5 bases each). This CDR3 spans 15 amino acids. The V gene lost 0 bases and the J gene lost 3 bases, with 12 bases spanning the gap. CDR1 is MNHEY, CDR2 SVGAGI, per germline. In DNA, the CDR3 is TGTGCCAGCAGTTACTCAGGGACGGACAACTACGAGCAGTACTTC. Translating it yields CASSYSGTDNYEQYF.

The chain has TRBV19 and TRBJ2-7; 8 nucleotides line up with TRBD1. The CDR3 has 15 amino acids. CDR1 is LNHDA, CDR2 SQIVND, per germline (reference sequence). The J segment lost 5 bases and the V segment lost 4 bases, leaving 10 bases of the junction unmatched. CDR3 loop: CASSTIDRGLDEQYF. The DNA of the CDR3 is TGTGCCAGTAGTACCATCGACAGGGGACTCGACGAGCAGTACTTC.

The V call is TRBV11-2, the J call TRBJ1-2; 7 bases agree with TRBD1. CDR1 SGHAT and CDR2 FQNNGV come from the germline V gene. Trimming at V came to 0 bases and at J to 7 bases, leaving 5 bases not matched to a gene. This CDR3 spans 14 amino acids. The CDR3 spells CASSLETGVGGYTF. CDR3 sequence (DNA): TGTGCCAGCAGCTTAGAAACAGGGGTTGGTGGCTACACCTTC.

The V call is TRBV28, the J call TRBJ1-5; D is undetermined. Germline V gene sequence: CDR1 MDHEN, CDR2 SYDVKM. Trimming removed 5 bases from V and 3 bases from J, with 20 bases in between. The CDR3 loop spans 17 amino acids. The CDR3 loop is CASSRKRTGVNNQPQHF. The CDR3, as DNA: TGTGCCAGCAGTCGAAAACGGACCGGGGTAAACAATCAGCCCCAGCATTTT. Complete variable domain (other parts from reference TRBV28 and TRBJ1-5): DVKVTQSSRYLVKRTGEKVFLECVQDMDHENMFWYRQDPGLGLRLIYFSYDVKMKEKGDIPEGYSVSREKKERFSLILESASTNQTSMYLCASSRKRTGVNNQPQHFGDGTRLSIL.

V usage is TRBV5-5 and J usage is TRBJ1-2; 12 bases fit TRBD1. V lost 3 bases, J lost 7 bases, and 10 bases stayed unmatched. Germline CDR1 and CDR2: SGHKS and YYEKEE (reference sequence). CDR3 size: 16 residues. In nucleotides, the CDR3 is TGTGCCAGCAGCTCAGTCCCGGGACAGGGGGCCGGTGGCTACACCTTC. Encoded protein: CASSSVPGQGAGGYTF.

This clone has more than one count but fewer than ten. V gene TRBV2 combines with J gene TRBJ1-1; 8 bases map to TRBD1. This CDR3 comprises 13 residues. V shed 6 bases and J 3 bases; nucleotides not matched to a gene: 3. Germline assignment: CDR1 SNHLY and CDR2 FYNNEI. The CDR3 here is CASREDRDTEAFF. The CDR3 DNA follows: TGTGCCAGCAGGGAGGACAGGGACACTGAAGCTTTCTTT. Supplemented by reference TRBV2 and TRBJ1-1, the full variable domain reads EPEVTQTPSHQVTQMGQEVILRCVPISNHLYFYWYRQILGQKVEFLVSFYNNEISEKSEIFDDQFSVERPDGSNFTLKIRSTKLEDSAMYFCASREDRDTEAFFGQGTRLTVV.

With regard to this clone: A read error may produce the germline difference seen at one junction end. This CDR3 is CASSEGRGVFLRF. The CDR3 DNA follows: TGTGCCAGCAGTGAGGGTAGGGGGGTTTTCCTCCGCTTT. The chain is built from TRBV2 and TRBJ1-1, with a possible D match to TRBD1 (6 bases). From germline, CDR1 is SNHLY and CDR2 FYNNEI. This CDR3 comprises 13 residues.

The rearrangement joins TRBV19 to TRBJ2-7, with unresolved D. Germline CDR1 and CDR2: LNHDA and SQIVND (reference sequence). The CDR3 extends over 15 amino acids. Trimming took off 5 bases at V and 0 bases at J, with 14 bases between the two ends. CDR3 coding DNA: TGTGCCAGTAGTTTATCCCTCAAAAGCTCCTACGAGCAGTACTTC. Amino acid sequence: CASSLSLKSSYEQYF.

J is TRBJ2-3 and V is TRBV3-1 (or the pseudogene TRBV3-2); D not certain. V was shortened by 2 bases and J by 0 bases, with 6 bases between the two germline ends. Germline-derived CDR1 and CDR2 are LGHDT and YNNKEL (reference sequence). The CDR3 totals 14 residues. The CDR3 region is CASSQLTSTDTQYF. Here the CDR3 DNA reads TGTGCCAGCAGCCAACTTACTAGCACAGATACGCAGTATTTT.